These 2 T cell receptor beta chains originate from one sample sequenced in a study of blood T cells in healthy people across ages. The second PCR ran roughly 6 to 11 cycles with a sample-barcoded 5' primer and J-beta primers. TCRdb redid the calling of the 5' RACE reads with MiXCR, one entry per CDR3 protein. The sample has over 700,000 distinct CDR3 sequences, approximately 25% seen once. These data also featured in a second study, about T cells of mothers and their children.

Sequenced input: blood. The receptors stem from a boy aged 5-17 years in good health.

This clonotype was observed a handful of times. The chain combines TRBV4-3 with TRBJ1-2; D unresolved. The V and J ends lost 5 bases and 0 bases respectively, with 10 bases between them. The CDR3 runs to 14 residues. Germline values: CDR1 LGHNA, CDR2 YSLEER. Here the CDR3 DNA reads TGCGCCAGCAGCGAAGGGTCCGCTAACTATGGCTACACCTTC. It yields the protein CASSEGSANYGYTF.

This chain connects TRBV12-3 or TRBV12-4 to TRBJ2-2, with D perhaps matching TRBD1 (5 bases). Trimming removed 1 base at V and 6 bases at J, with 12 bases between. The CDR3 totals 15 residues. The CDR3 coding sequence is TGTGCCAGCAGTTTAGGGGGCGGCGTACCCGGGGAGCTGTTTTTT. Protein product: CASSLGGGVPGELFF.